These 6 T cell receptor beta chains originate from one sample sequenced in a study of blood T cell repertoires in COVID-19. Clones were read by immunoSEQ multiplex PCR, and TCRdb kept only the in-frame ones, dropping some. Among around 340,000 clones, 86% were seen once, and the ten largest hold approximately 4.6%. The sequencing input was PBMCs or T cells enriched from blood (not recorded which). The receptors stem from a woman between 40 and 55 years old with acute COVID-19.

This sequence joins TRBV12-5 and TRBJ1-5, with D possibly matching TRBD1 (6 bases). Germline-derived CDR1 and CDR2 are LGHNT and FRNRAP. The CDR3 sequence is 18 residues long. The V gene lost 4 bases and the J gene lost 4 bases, with 23 bases spanning the gap. The CDR3, as DNA: TGTGCTAGTGGTTACGGCTCGGGACACCCAAGGGGGAATCAGCCCCAGCATTTT. Protein sequence: CASGYGSGHPRGNQPQHF. The entire variable domain, with the rest obtained from reference TRBV12-5 and TRBJ1-5, is as follows: DARVTQTPRHKVTEMGQEVTMRCQPILGHNTVFWYRQTMMQGLELLAYFRNRAPLDDSGMPKDRFSAEMPDATLATLKIQPSEPRDSAVYFCASGYGSGHPRGNQPQHFGDGTRLSIL.

Of note for this clone: At one end the junction does not follow the germline gene, possibly because of a read error. This chain connects TRBV19 to TRBJ2-1, with 10 bases fitting TRBD2. The CDR3 totals 14 residues. Germline V gene lookup returns CDR1 LNHDA and CDR2 SQIVND (reference sequence). The CDR3 reads CASSIDLSSGRRVF. In nucleotides, the CDR3 is TGTGCCAGTAGTATAGATCTGAGTAGCGGGAGGAGGGTCTTC.

This sequence joins TRBV28 and TRBJ2-1, with 9 bases aligning to TRBD2. The V gene's germline CDR1 is MDHEN and CDR2 SYDVKM. The CDR3 runs to 15 residues. V trimming: 4 bases; J trimming: 8 bases; junction bases outside the gene matches: 9. CDR3 sequence: CASSSIAGVIDEQFF. CDR3 DNA sequence: TGTGCCAGCAGTTCCATAGCGGGAGTCATTGATGAGCAGTTCTTC.

This chain links TRBV3-1 (or the pseudogene TRBV3-2) with TRBJ2-3; TRBD2 agrees at 13 bases. Germline V gives CDR1 LGHDT, CDR2 YNNKEL (reference sequence). This CDR3 is 16 amino acids long. V lost 3 bases and J lost 7; bases outside the gene matches: 7. The CDR3 DNA sequence: TGTGCCAGCAGCCAGGGTGGACTAGCGGGAGCCCATACGCAGTATTTT. Protein product: CASSQGGLAGAHTQYF.

This clone has only one observation. The J gene is TRBJ1-2, the V gene TRBV5-1; 10 bases are shared with TRBD1. CDR3 length: 16 residues. Germline CDR1 SGHRS, CDR2 YFSETQ. Trimming removed 0 bases from V and 8 bases from J; junction bases left unmatched: 10. Written as DNA, the CDR3 is TGCGCCAGCAGCTTGGGTAACCGACAGGGGGCGAGAGGCTACACCTTC. This gives the protein CASSLGNRQGARGYTF.

In this sample, this clone turned up once. The genes are TRBV9 and TRBJ2-1, with 14 bases fitting TRBD2. With 0 bases clipped from V and 10 bases from J, the junction kept 3 bases outside the gene matches. This CDR3 has 15 residues. CDR1 is SGDLS, CDR2 YYNGEE, per germline. The CDR3 here is CASSVVGTSGSEQFF. In DNA form, the CDR3 reads TGTGCCAGCAGCGTAGTCGGGACTAGCGGGAGCGAGCAGTTCTTC.